A single T cell receptor beta chain is shown here with its context. This sample is drawn from a study of blood T cell repertoires in COVID-19. For the study at large: The samples span acute and convalescent COVID-19 from the United States, Italy and Spain.

This CDR3 has 15 amino acids. Germline V lookup: CDR1 SNHLY, CDR2 FYNNEI. The V gene end was trimmed by 7 bases and the J gene end by 0 bases; junction bases not matched to a gene: 5. Original processing methods: Reference gene primer amplification yielded estimated nucleated cell counts. Only in-frame clones appear in the TCRdb table, and some are missing; sequencing was by immunoSEQ multiplex PCR. V and J calls and clone size follow that table, whereas D and trimming were derived from the DNA. This table has under 250,000 clones, about 83% appearing once. This chain uses TRBV2 with TRBJ2-2; 7 bases match TRBD2. This TCR derives from an older man with acute or convalescent COVID-19. Input material: peripheral blood. The CDR3: CASNGGITNTGELFF. The CDR3 region has the DNA TGTGCCAGCAACGGGGGGATAACGAACACCGGGGAGCTGTTTTTT.